This T cell receptor (beta chain) is from a study of blood T cell repertoires in COVID-19. The table came from immunoSEQ multiplex PCR; TCRdb's copy has only in-frame clones and leaves some out. Here the sample spans 150,000 to 200,000 clones, 88% being singletons. The CDR3 contains 12 residues. The V end was cut by 0 bases, the J end by 7 bases, with 7 bases between. Germline CDR1 SGHRS, CDR2 YFSETQ. Sequenced input: peripheral blood. The V call is TRBV5-1, the J call TRBJ1-1; D not resolved. This clonotype was sampled from a man over 45 who had recovered from COVID-19. The CDR3 DNA reads TGCGCCAGCAGCTTGGACCGGGATGAAGCTTTCTTT. Amino acids: CASSLDRDEAFF.